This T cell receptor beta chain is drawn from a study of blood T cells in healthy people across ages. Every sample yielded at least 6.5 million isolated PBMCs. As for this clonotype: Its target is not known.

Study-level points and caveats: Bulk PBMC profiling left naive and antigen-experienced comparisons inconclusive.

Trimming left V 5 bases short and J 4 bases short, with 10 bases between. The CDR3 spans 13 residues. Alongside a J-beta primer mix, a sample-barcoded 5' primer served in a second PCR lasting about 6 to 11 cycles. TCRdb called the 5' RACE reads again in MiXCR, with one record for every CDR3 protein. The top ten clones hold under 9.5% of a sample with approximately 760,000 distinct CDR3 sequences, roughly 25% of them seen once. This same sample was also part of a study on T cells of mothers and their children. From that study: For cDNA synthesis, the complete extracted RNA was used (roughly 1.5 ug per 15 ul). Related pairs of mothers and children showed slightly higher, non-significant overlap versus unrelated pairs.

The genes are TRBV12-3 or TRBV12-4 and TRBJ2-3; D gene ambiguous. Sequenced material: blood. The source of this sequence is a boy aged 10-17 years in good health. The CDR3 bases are TGTGCCAGCAGTCGGGTGAGAGCAGATACGCAGTATTTT. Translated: CASSRVRADTQYF.